This TCR beta chain was captured in a study of blood T cells in healthy people across ages. Study outcomes and limitations: Diversity estimated from one million T cells was considered an underestimate.

Alongside a J-beta primer mix, a sample-barcoded 5' primer served in a second PCR lasting roughly 7 to 11 cycles. TCRdb independently ran MiXCR on the 5' RACE reads; one entry per CDR3 protein. The sample carries 550,000 to 800,000 distinct CDR3 sequences, around a fifth recorded once. This CDR3 comprises 17 residues. V shed 4 bases, J shed 3 bases, and the junction held 11 bases outside the gene matches. The germline gives CDR1 SGHAT, CDR2 FQNNGV. With regard to this clonotype: Its cognate antigen is unknown.

This clonotype was sampled from a man between 70 and 80 years old in good health. Sequencing was performed on blood. This rearrangement joins TRBV11-2 to TRBJ2-3; the match to TRBD2 covers 9 bases. The CDR3 nucleotides read TGTGCCAGCAGCTCAGAAATAGCGGGAGATGAGACAGATACGCAGTATTTT. Amino acids: CASSSEIAGDETDTQYF.